This T cell receptor (beta chain) is from a study of blood T cell repertoires in COVID-19. Assay: immunoSEQ multiplex PCR; the TCRdb copy retains only in-frame clones and omits some. This sample has some 41,000 clones, with around 85% found just once. The CDR3 totals 15 residues. V trimming: 4 bases; J trimming: 7 bases; junction bases outside the gene matches: 7. CDR1 is SGHTA, CDR2 FQGNSA, per germline. The chain carries TRBV7-2 and TRBJ1-6, with 7 bases identical to TRBD1. The sequencing input was peripheral blood. This receptor was identified in a middle-aged man with active or convalescent COVID-19. CDR3 DNA sequence: TGTGCCAGCAGCTCTACCGGGACAGAGAATTCACCCCTCCACTTT. It specifies CASSSTGTENSPLHF.